These T cell receptor beta chains were read from a single sample in a study of T cell responses to AZD1222 COVID-19 vaccine. Assay: immunoSEQ multiplex PCR; the TCRdb copy retains only in-frame clones and omits some. Of tens of thousands of clones listed, around three quarters are singletons. Sequencing was performed on peripheral blood, taken 28 days after the second AZD1222 dose. These receptors all stem from an adult who received the AZD1222 COVID-19 vaccine. Both conserved end residues are part of each CDR3. A D gene is named only where the DNA matches it firmly. Only part of the rows carry a size: once, few, many, or a class if the clone is expanded.

len,v_gene,abundance,j_gene,d_gene,CDR3nt,CDR3aa
15,TRBV2,-,TRBJ2-3,-,TGTGCCAGCAGTGAAAGGCGATCTAGCACAGATACGCAGTATTTT,CASSERRSSTDTQYF
14,TRBV19,few,TRBJ1-5,TRBD1,TGTGCCAGTAGCCTTGGACAGGGTAATCAGCCCCAGCATTTT,CASSLGQGNQPQHF
16,TRBV27,medium-sized,TRBJ2-5,-,TGTGCCAGCAGTCTCCATACAGGGTCGATCCAAGAGACCCAGTACTTC,CASSLHTGSIQETQYF
11,TRBV25-1,-,TRBJ1-2,TRBD1,TGTGCCAGCAGGGACAGGGGAGGCTACACCTTC,CASRDRGGYTF
17,TRBV21-1,-,TRBJ2-5,-,TGTGCCAGCACAGCAGGGGAGGCGGGACAGCGGATAGAGACCCAGTACTTC,CASTAGEAGQRIETQYF
15,TRBV28,-,TRBJ2-3,-,TGTGCCAGCAGTTTGTCGGGGCAGAGCACAGATACGCAGTATTTT,CASSLSGQSTDTQYF
15,TRBV6-2/TRBV6-3,-,TRBJ2-1,-,TGTGCCAGCAGCCTCCCAACGTCCCTCTACAATGAGCAGTTCTTC,CASSLPTSLYNEQFF
12,TRBV11-2,few,TRBJ2-7,-,TGTGCCAGCAGCGTATGGACCTCCGAGCAGTACTTC,CASSVWTSEQYF
16,TRBV7-3,few,TRBJ2-1,TRBD2,TGTGCCAGCAGCTTAACCGGACTAGCGGGGGGCGGTGAGCAGTTCTTC,CASSLTGLAGGGEQFF
14,TRBV28,-,TRBJ2-2,TRBD1,TGTGCCAGCAACAGGGGCTATTCGCACGGGGAGCTGTTTTTT,CASNRGYSHGELFF
17,TRBV28,-,TRBJ1-1,TRBD1,TGTGCCAGCAGTTTATGGAGCTCTGGACAGGGTGGCACTGAAGCTTTCTTT,CASSLWSSGQGGTEAFF
17,TRBV19,once,TRBJ2-7,-,TGTGCCAGTAGTATAGACTCTGGGACCCCACACCCCTACGAGCAGTACTTC,CASSIDSGTPHPYEQYF
13,TRBV19,-,TRBJ2-5,TRBD1,TGTGCCAGTAGAGGGACAGGGAGAGAGACCCAGTACTTC,CASRGTGRETQYF
14,TRBV30,-,TRBJ2-3,TRBD2,TGTGCCTGGAGTGTAGCGGGGGGTTCAGATACGCAGTATTTT,CAWSVAGGSDTQYF